Listed here is a single T cell receptor (beta chain). This clonotype was detected many times. The antigen it recognizes is unknown. Base-call qualities are not available, and no considerably larger clone is one nucleotide away. This sample is part of a study of T-cell reconstitution after alpha-beta-depleted transplantation in children (TCRdb year 2016). Looking at the study overall: Using TCR repertoire profiling, the study followed T-cell immune reconstitution in a quantitative way in children after TCRalphabeta/CD19-depleted allogeneic hematopoietic cell transplantation. The research as a whole found: The apparently early alphabetaT-cell count recovery about two months after transplant was reportedly dependent on only several hundred rapidly expanded clones derived from non-depleted graft cells. Over the following months the frequencies of hyperexpanded clones went down, and after one year T-cell counts and TCRbeta diversity were mostly credited to newly produced T cells. In some patients, the high TCRbeta diversity seen at day 60 was put down to recipient T cells and intrathymic progenitors that had survived conditioning.

The library was built by means of PCR. TCRdb shows the sequencer as Illumina HiSeq 2500. TCR library preparation used molecular barcoding, with unique molecular identifiers applied to normalize quantification of the TCRbeta repertoire. TCRdb took the public reads, trimmed them with fastp at Q25, ran MiXCR for clone calling and kept in-frame beta chains. Each record represents a unique CDR3 protein, reported with the most common genes and DNA among its rows. This sample lists 600,000 to 800,000 distinct CDR3 sequences; about an eighth were detected once. The ten largest make up 0.79% of the sample. The sample's treatment or condition, from its label and the paper: allogeneic hematopoietic cell transplantation with graft depleted of TCRalphabeta T cells and CD19 B cells. The transplant recipients were children given TCRalphabeta/CD19-depleted allogeneic hematopoietic cell grafts. Including cysteine and phenylalanine, the CDR3 has 15 amino acids. The read is trimmed to its CDR3 DNA, 45 bases read in frame from base 1. The germline V end is reduced by 6 bases and the J end by 4 bases; junction bases left unmatched: 8.

The TCR was taken from a girl aged 2-10 years with congenital amegakaryocytic thrombocytopenia, due to receive a stem cell transplant. This specimen consisted of PBMCs, obtained before TCRalphabeta/CD19-depleted stem cell transplant. The chain joins TRBV12-3 or TRBV12-4 to TRBJ2-7, with TRBD1 identical over 11 junction bases. The CDR3 corresponds to CASSRRDRGEYEQYF. The sequenced DNA is TGTGCCAGCAGCCGCCGGGACAGGGGGGAATACGAGCAGTACTTC.